The 20 T cell receptor beta chains below were found in one sample sequenced in a study of blood T cells in healthy people across ages. With a J-beta primer mix and a sample-barcoded 5' primer, a second PCR ran about 7 to 11 cycles. MiXCR, run by TCRdb on the 5' RACE reads, gives a single entry per CDR3 protein. The sample lists 700,000 to 850,000 distinct CDR3 sequences; about 55% were seen once. Sequencing input: blood. The origin of the receptors is a man at least 80 years old in good health.

This sequence joins TRBV29-1 and TRBJ2-1, with D tentatively TRBD1 or TRBD2 (5 bases each). Germline CDR1 is SQVTM and CDR2 is ANQGSEA. This CDR3 is built from 14 residues. CDR3 bases: TGCAGTTCAAAGTCGGGACCCCGGAGTGCTGAGCAGTTCTTC. Amino acids: CSSKSGPRSAEQFF.

V and J are TRBV29-1 and TRBJ1-5; D is unclear. The germline gives CDR1 SQVTM, CDR2 ANQGSEA. The V and J ends lost 3 bases and 0 bases respectively, with 9 bases between them. CDR3 length equals 14 residues. CDR3 DNA sequence: TGCAGCGTTGAGGACCGTAATAGCAATCAGCCCCAGCATTTT. It translates to CSVEDRNSNQPQHF.

The gene calls are TRBV4-1 and TRBJ2-7; 7 nucleotides line up with TRBD2. The CDR3 totals 16 residues. In germline, CDR1 is MGHRA, CDR2 YSYEKL. V gave up 0 bases and J gave up 4 bases; unmatched junction bases: 9. The CDR3: CASSQDPAGKGYEQYF. The CDR3 DNA follows: TGCGCCAGCAGCCAAGATCCAGCGGGGAAGGGGTACGAGCAGTACTTC.

The chain has TRBV29-1 and TRBJ2-3; the match to TRBD2 covers 9 bases. This CDR3 contains 14 residues. V lost 2 bases to trimming and J lost 2 bases; unmatched junction nucleotides: 2. In germline, CDR1 is SQVTM, CDR2 ANQGSEA. The CDR3 nucleotides read TGCAGCGTTGAACTAGCGGGACCCACAGATACGCAGTATTTT. It yields the protein CSVELAGPTDTQYF.

This clonotype occurred many times. The gene calls are TRBV20-1 and TRBJ2-3; 12 bases are shared with TRBD2. With 3 bases clipped from V and 6 bases from J, the junction kept 10 bases outside the gene matches. Germline CDR1 and CDR2: DFQATT and SNEGSKA (reference sequence). The CDR3 totals 16 residues. This chain's CDR3 is CSARHGLAGPRDTQYF. The CDR3 DNA reads as TGCAGTGCTAGGCATGGACTAGCGGGACCTCGGGATACGCAGTATTTT.

V gene TRBV9 combines with J gene TRBJ2-1; unclear D gene. V lost 4 bases and J 8 bases, leaving 7 bases between the germline ends. Germline lookup yields CDR1 SGDLS and CDR2 YYNGEE. This CDR3 comprises 11 residues. The CDR3 DNA follows: TGTGCCAGCAGCTCTAACTATGAGCAGTTCTTC. This gives the protein CASSSNYEQFF.

This clonotype was counted only a few times. This chain joins TRBV20-1 and TRBJ1-5, with D possibly being TRBD1 (5 bases). The CDR3 is 14 residues long. Trimming pared 0 bases from V and 4 bases from J, leaving 10 bases between. Germline V gives CDR1 DFQATT, CDR2 SNEGSKA (reference sequence). The CDR3 DNA sequence: TGCAGTGCTAGAGACCTCGGGGGTAATCAGCCCCAGCATTTT. This translates into CSARDLGGNQPQHF.

The chain joins TRBV10-3 to TRBJ1-4, with D maybe TRBD1 (5 bases). The germline gives CDR1 ENHRY, CDR2 SYGVKD. Trimming shortened V by 0 bases and J by 0 bases, and 8 bases separated the two germline ends. This CDR3 contains 16 residues. The CDR3 nucleotides read TGTGCCATCAGTGAGTCTGGGACCTCAACTAATGAAAAACTGTTTTTT. This translates into CAISESGTSTNEKLFF.

The chain couples TRBV6-1 to TRBJ1-2, with 7 bases fitting TRBD1. The CDR3 extends over 14 amino acids. Germline values: CDR1 MNHNS, CDR2 SASEGT. V lost 6 bases, J lost 3 bases, and 7 bases stayed unmatched. The CDR3 DNA follows: TGTGCCAGCAGAATACAGGGGAGTGACTATGGCTACACCTTC. This translates into CASRIQGSDYGYTF.

This chain connects TRBV27 to TRBJ2-4; TRBD1 is a possible D gene (7 bases). The J call is uncertain, as TRBJ2-7 better fits the DNA end. Germline-derived CDR1 and CDR2 are MNHEY and SMNVEV (reference sequence). The CDR3 has 16 residues. CDR3 amino acids: CASREDRAGGYYEQYF. The CDR3 coding sequence is TGTGCCAGCAGGGAAGACAGGGCAGGGGGGTACTACGAGCAGTACTTC.

This clonotype showed up just a few times. The chain carries TRBV3-1 and TRBJ2-7, with D unresolved. The CDR3 runs to 16 residues. CDR1 and CDR2 (germline): LGHDT, YNNKEL (reference sequence). With 5 bases removed from V and 0 bases from J, the gap between germline ends came to 17 bases. The chain's CDR3 is CASSSRHVRSSYEQYF. The CDR3 DNA sequence: TGTGCCAGCAGCTCCAGACATGTAAGGAGCTCCTACGAGCAGTACTTC.

V gene TRBV27 combines with J gene TRBJ2-1; the D gene is possibly TRBD2 (6 bases). The CDR3 spans 15 residues. Per the germline V gene, CDR1 is MNHEY and CDR2 is SMNVEV (reference sequence). V lost 4 bases and J 2 bases, leaving 12 bases between the germline ends. The CDR3 DNA reads TGTGCCAGCAGTTCCGGGACTCCCACCTACAATGAGCAGTTCTTC. Translation gives CASSSGTPTYNEQFF.

The rearrangement links TRBV20-1 to TRBJ2-3; D might be TRBD1 (8 bases). The V end was cut by 5 bases, the J end by 1 base, with 13 bases between. CDR3 length: 14 residues. Germline CDR1 reads DFQATT; CDR2 reads SNEGSKA (reference sequence). The CDR3 sequence: CSAWTGRGTDTQYF. CDR3 DNA sequence: TGCAGTGCTTGGACAGGGAGGGGCACAGATACGCAGTATTTT.

The rearrangement uses TRBV5-1 and TRBJ2-1; TRBD2 matches 9 bases. With 2 bases clipped from V and 5 bases from J, the junction kept 11 bases outside the gene matches. This CDR3 contains 17 residues. Germline loops: CDR1 SGHRS, CDR2 YFSETQ. CDR3 amino acids: CASSLLREAGGHNEQFF. The CDR3 DNA is TGCGCCAGCAGCTTACTAAGAGAAGCGGGAGGCCACAATGAGCAGTTCTTC.

The CDR3 loop reads CASSPRTGPLAKNIQYF. In DNA form, the CDR3 reads TGTGCCAGCAGCCCAAGGACAGGCCCCCTAGCCAAAAACATTCAGTACTTC. The chain combines TRBV7-2 with TRBJ2-4; 7 nucleotides match TRBD1. Per the germline V gene, CDR1 is SGHTA and CDR2 is FQGNSA. V was clipped by 5 bases and J by 0 bases; unmatched bases: 10. This CDR3 spans 17 amino acids. Supplemented by reference TRBV7-2 and TRBJ2-4, the full variable domain reads GAGVSQSPSNKVTEKGKDVELRCDPISGHTALYWYRQSLGQGLEFLIYFQGNSAPDKSGLPSDRFSAERTGGSVSTLTIQRTQQEDSAVYLCASSPRTGPLAKNIQYFGAGTRLSVL.

The chain uses TRBV13 and TRBJ2-1; either TRBD1 or TRBD2 may fit D (5 bases each). V was pared by 5 bases and J by 4 bases, with 9 bases between. CDR3 length: 13 residues. Germline CDR1 is PRHDT and CDR2 is FYEKMQ (reference sequence). DNA for the CDR3: TGTGCCAGCAGCACCTGGGGGTACAATGAGCAGTTCTTC. Translated: CASSTWGYNEQFF.

The chain combines TRBV7-3 with TRBJ2-7, with 7 bases lining up with TRBD1. J lost 3 bases, V lost 5 bases, and 10 bases had no gene match. The CDR3 has 15 residues. The V gene's germline CDR1 is SGHTA and CDR2 FQGTGA. This CDR3 reads CASSQNPGGFYEQYF. The CDR3, as DNA: TGTGCCAGCAGCCAAAACCCAGGGGGTTTCTACGAGCAGTACTTC.

The chain links TRBV11-2 to TRBJ2-1; 7 bases are a match to TRBD2. J gave up 5 bases and V 6 bases, and 16 bases lay outside the gene matches. The CDR3 is made up of 17 amino acids. Germline V lookup: CDR1 SGHAT, CDR2 FQNNGV. The CDR3 here is CASSRWLGGSLNNEQFF. In DNA form, the CDR3 reads TGTGCCAGCAGTCGTTGGTTGGGGGGGAGTTTAAACAATGAGCAGTTCTTC.

The chain has TRBV27 and TRBJ1-1; no reliable D call. The CDR3 totals 13 residues. Germline V gene sequence: CDR1 MNHEY, CDR2 SMNVEV (reference sequence). V lost 0 bases to trimming and J lost 1 base, with 3 bases between them. DNA for the CDR3: TGTGCCAGCAGTTTATCACGGAACACTGAAGCTTTCTTT. Amino acids: CASSLSRNTEAFF.

The chain carries TRBV14 and TRBJ2-7; D gene ambiguous. The CDR3 sequence is 11 residues long. V lost 5 bases, J lost 3 bases, and 5 bases lay in between. Germline assignment: CDR1 SGHDN and CDR2 FVKESK. CDR3: CASSVDYEQYF. The CDR3 DNA is TGTGCCAGCAGCGTTGACTACGAGCAGTACTTC. The complete variable domain, with remaining parts taken from reference TRBV14 and TRBJ2-7, reads EAGVTQFPSHSVIEKGQTVTLRCDPISGHDNLYWYRRVMGKEIKFLLHFVKESKQDESGMPNNRFLAERTGGTYSTLKVQPAELEDSGVYFCASSVDYEQYFGPGTRLTVT.